This TCR beta chain was captured in a study of blood T cell repertoires in COVID-19 (dated by TCRdb to 2020 to 2021). Study-wide context: Samples from collaborators originated in the United States, Italy and Spain and spanned both the acute and convalescent phases of COVID-19. The material from the prospective study consisted of cDNA or gDNA derived from T cells, B-cell-depleted T cells, or PBMCs. The dataset comprised deeply sampled blood TCRbeta repertoires from subjects exposed to, actively infected with, or recovered from COVID-19. A freely available public database, intended as a resource for researchers studying the immune response to SARS-CoV-2, is where the repertoires were released. Samples came from the ongoing ImmuneRACE study (first 160 participants) plus 1,254 subjects from 6 global collaborators. The sample metadata nearly always contained a de-identified subject ID, COVID-19 status, age in years and sex. Where available, HLA class I and class II types were obtained from metadata supplied by the sample provider rather than from assay-based typing.

V is cut back by 1 base and J by 4 bases, with 7 bases in the junction unmatched. According to the germline V gene (reference sequence), CDR1 reads LNHNV and CDR2 reads YYDKDF. CDR3 length: 17 amino acids, cysteine to phenylalanine. Left in the record is the CDR3 DNA by itself, 51 bases read in frame from the first base. Points the paper makes about the study in general: The amount of clinical and demographic metadata varied by source and participant and was provided uncurated.

Whole blood was collected in K2EDTA tubes by collaborating institutions according to the institutions' own protocols. Collaborator samples were shipped for TCRbeta analysis as frozen whole blood, isolated PBMCs, or DNA extracted from either sample type. TCRbeta CDR3 regions were amplified from genomic DNA using the immunoSEQ Assay, a bias-controlled multiplex PCR. The authors' pipeline ran thus. Nucleated cell counts per sample were estimated from amplification of reference gene primers within the assay. To quantify the absolute abundance of each unique TCRbeta CDR3 rearrangement, sequence reads were collapsed and filtered. For each sample, productive Simpson clonality was calculated by taking the square root of Simpson's diversity index across productive rearrangements. Drawn from immuneACCESS, this table holds only the in-frame rearrangements with V and J called that TCRdb kept. Clones are partly lost; checked studies trace under half to an unresolved V gene and leave the rest unexplained. Clone size and the V and J calls come from that table; the DNA yielded D and trimming. This sample comprises roughly 230,000 clones, over 70% of them detected only once. 27% of the sample rests with the top ten.

Remarks on this clone: No antigen is known for it. No base-level quality is on record; no much larger clone is a single base apart.

The V and J genes are TRBV15 and TRBJ1-1, and TRBD1 matches 12 of the central bases. Sequencing was carried out using peripheral blood. The sequence derives from a middle-aged man with acute or convalescent COVID-19. The CDR3 region: CATSRAPGQGAGTEAFF. The nucleotides read TGTGCCACCAGCAGAGCCCCGGGACAGGGGGCTGGCACTGAAGCTTTCTTT.